The rows below give T cell receptor beta chains drawn from one sample of a study of blood T cell repertoires in COVID-19. The data were produced by immunoSEQ multiplex PCR, yet TCRdb's version contains in-frame clones alone and is incomplete. Of 110,000 to 150,000 clones listed, about 86% are singletons. Sequenced sample: peripheral blood. These receptors were taken from an older woman with acute or convalescent COVID-19. Both conserved end residues are part of each CDR3. Each record gives: D gene, clone size, J gene, CDR3 length, V gene, CDR3 DNA, CDR3 protein. D genes are given only for firm matches. The size entry is marked missing in some rows and otherwise reads once, few, many or a size class.

-	-	TRBJ1-2	14	TRBV2	TGTGCCAGCAGTGAAGTGTCAGTAAACTATGGCTACACCTTC	CASSEVSVNYGYTF
-	-	TRBJ2-3	15	TRBV29-1	TGCAGCGTTTCCTCGACTTCAACTAGCACAGATACGCAGTATTTT	CSVSSTSTSTDTQYF
TRBD1	once	TRBJ1-4	14	TRBV19	TGTGCCAGTAGTATGACAGGGGCGCGTGAAAAACTGTTTTTT	CASSMTGAREKLFF
TRBD2	-	TRBJ2-1	16	TRBV5-4	TGTGCCAGCAGCTTGGGCGGGGGGGCCACCTACAATGAGCAGTTCTTC	CASSLGGGATYNEQFF
-	-	TRBJ1-6	14	TRBV11-1	TGTGCCAGCAGCGCGACAGCCTTTTCATCACCCCTCCACTTT	CASSATAFSSPLHF
TRBD1	-	TRBJ2-7	14	TRBV5-1	TGCGCCAGCAGCTTGGCGCAGGGGGCCAACGAGCAGTACTTC	CASSLAQGANEQYF
-	-	TRBJ2-7	14	TRBV5-4	TGTGCCAGCAGCTCCCCGGGACTTTCCTACGAGCAGTACTTC	CASSSPGLSYEQYF
TRBD2	-	TRBJ2-3	16	TRBV7-2	TGTGCCAGCAGCCGGACTTCTAGCGGGGGGATAGATACGCAGTATTTT	CASSRTSSGGIDTQYF
TRBD1	once	TRBJ2-3	19	TRBV15	TGTGCCACCAGCATGGACAGGGGACCGGGAAAGGTCGGTTCAGATACGCAGTATTTT	CATSMDRGPGKVGSDTQYF
-	-	TRBJ2-5	16	TRBV7-2	TGTGCCAGCAGCTTAGGGACTATACCGTTCCAAGAGACCCAGTACTTC	CASSLGTIPFQETQYF
TRBD2	-	TRBJ2-7	18	TRBV7-6	TGTGCCAGCAGCTTAGCGGGCGGGGGGGGTAGAACCTCCTACGAGCAGTACTTC	CASSLAGGGGRTSYEQYF
-	-	TRBJ2-7	15	TRBV28	TGTGCCACCTTGCCCTTTGGCCCCTTAGCATCCGAGCAGTACTTC	CATLPFGPLASEQYF
TRBD2	-	TRBJ2-3	16	TRBV28	TGTGCCAGCAAAGTGTTAGGGAGGGCCCTCACAGATACGCAGTATTTT	CASKVLGRALTDTQYF
-	-	TRBJ1-4	15	TRBV4-1	TGCGCCAGCAGCCAATCTATCAGGGGAAATGAAAAACTGTTTTTT	CASSQSIRGNEKLFF
TRBD1	-	TRBJ2-7	14	TRBV12-5	TGTGCTAGTGGTACCGGACAGGGGGTAGGCGAGCAGTACTTC	CASGTGQGVGEQYF
-	-	TRBJ1-2	16	TRBV7-2	TGTGCCAGCAGCTTAGCGATCAAGCCTCCTATCTATGGCTACACCTTC	CASSLAIKPPIYGYTF